One and the same sample provided the 22 T cell receptor beta chains below, sequenced in a study of response to subunit inactivated influenza vaccine. TCRdb analysed the RT-PCR reads with MiXCR anew, one entry per CDR3 protein. This sample has roughly 620,000 distinct CDR3 sequences, with roughly 10% found just once. The data also belong to a second study, concerning T cells expressing NK-cell markers. That paper notes: 5'RACE template switching built TCR beta cDNA with unique molecular identifiers.

The sequencing used PBMCs from blood, collected on the day of vaccination. These receptors originate from a man aged 45-65 years who received an inactivated influenza vaccine.

The chain joins TRBV25-1 to TRBJ2-7; D remains unclear. Deletions cut 4 bases from V and 6 bases from J, with 19 bases between. The CDR3 runs to 15 residues. CDR1 MGHDK and CDR2 SYGVNS come from the germline V gene. The CDR3 DNA sequence: TGTGCCAGCAGTGCGTCTTCTGTCGTCGGATTCGAGCAGTACTTC. It codes for CASSASSVVGFEQYF.

The gene calls are TRBV29-1 and TRBJ2-2; 7 bases fit TRBD1. The CDR3 runs to 16 residues. V gave up 0 bases and J gave up 1 base; unmatched junction bases: 5. CDR1 and CDR2 (germline): SQVTM, ANQGSEA. CDR3 sequence: CSVEDRRQGNTGELFF. The DNA for the CDR3 is TGCAGCGTTGAAGATAGGAGACAGGGGAACACCGGGGAGCTGTTTTTT.

J is TRBJ2-3 and V is TRBV4-1; D gene ambiguous. Per the germline V gene, CDR1 is MGHRA and CDR2 is YSYEKL. This CDR3 has 15 amino acids. V was clipped by 4 bases and J by 2 bases, with 13 bases between them. CDR3 coding DNA: TGCGCCAGCAGCCGACTCTCTCCTTACACAGATACGCAGTATTTT. Protein sequence: CASSRLSPYTDTQYF.

This clonotype was seen a few times. The chain uses TRBV12-3 or TRBV12-4 and TRBJ2-7; D may be TRBD2 (6 bases). CDR3 length: 14 amino acids. The V end was cut by 7 bases, the J end by 4 bases, with 17 bases between. For the CDR3, the DNA is TGTGCCAGCAATCCGGGACTTGCATCATACGAGCAGTACTTC. Residues: CASNPGLASYEQYF.

This clonotype was picked up one time. V and J are TRBV4-3 and TRBJ2-7, with D maybe TRBD2 (6 bases). From germline, CDR1 is LGHNA and CDR2 YSLEER. CDR3 length: 16 amino acids. Trimming removed 0 bases from V and 3 bases from J, with 15 bases in between. The CDR3 loop is CASSQDTGGGDYEQYF. CDR3 bases: TGCGCCAGCAGCCAAGACACCGGGGGTGGGGACTACGAGCAGTACTTC.

Only a few counts were recorded for this clonotype. This chain joins TRBV5-1 and TRBJ2-3; TRBD2 matches at 12 bases. The junction had 9 bases not matched to a gene; V was cut back by 4 bases and J by 3 bases. This CDR3 has 17 amino acids. The germline V gene encodes CDR1 SGHRS and CDR2 YFSETQ. The CDR3 reads CASSHGLTSGGTDTQYF. CDR3 nucleotides: TGCGCCAGCAGCCACGGTCTGACTAGCGGGGGTACAGATACGCAGTATTTT. Based on the CDR3 plus reference TRBV5-1 and TRBJ2-3, the full variable domain is KAGVTQTPRYLIKTRGQQVTLSCSPISGHRSVSWYQQTPGQGLQFLFEYFSETQRNKGNFPGRFSGRQFSNSRSEMNVSTLELGDSALYLCASSHGLTSGGTDTQYFGPGTRLTVL.

This clonotype was seen only a few times. The chain joins TRBV5-5 to TRBJ2-5; 7 bases are shared with TRBD1. The V gene end was trimmed by 0 bases and the J gene end by 2 bases; junction bases not matched to a gene: 7. This CDR3 has 16 residues. Germline CDR1 is SGHKS and CDR2 is YYEKEE (reference sequence). The CDR3 reads CASSLGQGPSQETQYF. DNA for the CDR3: TGTGCCAGCAGCTTGGGACAGGGTCCCTCTCAAGAGACCCAGTACTTC.

This clonotype was observed a few times. The chain links TRBV2 to TRBJ1-2; perhaps TRBD1 as D (5 bases). Germline V gives CDR1 SNHLY, CDR2 FYNNEI. V was clipped by 7 bases and J by 5 bases, with 11 bases between them. This CDR3 is 12 amino acids long. The CDR3 nucleotides read TGTGCCAGCACGGAAAGACAGTATGGCTACACCTTC. As protein: CASTERQYGYTF.

The CDR3: CSVQDGETQYF. The DNA of the CDR3 is TGCAGCGTACAGGACGGAGAGACCCAGTACTTC. The chain links TRBV29-1 to TRBJ2-5; weak D call: TRBD1 (5 bases). Trimming left V 6 bases short and J 4 bases short, with 9 bases between. CDR3 length: 11 amino acids. Germline V gene sequence: CDR1 SQVTM, CDR2 ANQGSEA.

There are a few counts of this clonotype. This chain links TRBV2 with TRBJ1-5, with D unclear. Looked up from germline, CDR1 is SNHLY and CDR2 is FYNNEI. The CDR3 is 15 amino acids. V was trimmed by 5 bases and J by 8 bases, leaving 19 bases between them. CDR3 sequence: CASSTGISSGEPQHF. CDR3 sequence (DNA): TGTGCCAGCAGTACTGGGATATCCAGCGGGGAGCCCCAGCATTTT.

This clonotype was observed a few times. The chain combines TRBV15 with TRBJ2-2; weak D call: TRBD1 (6 bases). V was shortened by 1 base and J by 5 bases, with 8 bases between the two germline ends. The CDR3 has 14 amino acids. CDR1 is LNHNV and CDR2 is YYDKDF in the germline V gene (reference sequence). The CDR3 nucleotides read TGTGCCACCAGCAGAGGCCAGGGGACCGGGGAGCTGTTTTTT. Translated, it gives CATSRGQGTGELFF.

This clonotype showed up just a few times. The gene calls are TRBV12-3 or TRBV12-4 and TRBJ1-1; 10 bases fit TRBD1. CDR3 length: 13 residues. The V and J ends lost 4 bases and 8 bases, in that order; junction bases with no gene match: 4. Written as DNA, the CDR3 is TGTGCCAGCAGTTCCGGGACAGGGGTCGAAGCTTTCTTT. Translation: CASSSGTGVEAFF.

This clonotype was picked up a small number of times. This chain connects TRBV19 to TRBJ2-3, with TRBD2 matching 9 bases. The CDR3 loop spans 15 amino acids. The J segment lost 2 bases and the V segment lost 7 bases, leaving 7 bases of the junction unmatched. The germline gives CDR1 LNHDA, CDR2 SQIVND (reference sequence). The DNA of the CDR3 is TGTGCCAGTACGACTAGCGGAGGCCTCACAGATACGCAGTATTTT. Translating it yields CASTTSGGLTDTQYF.

This clonotype was picked up a small number of times. The rearrangement links TRBV7-9 to TRBJ2-3; 8 bases are shared with TRBD2. Germline V gene sequence: CDR1 SEHNR, CDR2 FQNEAQ (reference sequence). Trimming removed 8 bases from V and 5 bases from J; junction bases left unmatched: 12. The CDR3 is 15 residues long. CDR3 bases: TGTGCCAGCTCTCCTGAGCGGGGGAGGAAAGATACGCAGTATTTT. It encodes CASSPERGRKDTQYF. Drawing the rest from reference TRBV7-9 and TRBJ2-3, the complete variable domain is DTGVSQNPRHKITKRGQNVTFRCDPISEHNRLYWYRQTLGQGPEFLTYFQNEAQLEKSRLLSDRFSAERPKGSFSTLEIQRTEQGDSAMYLCASSPERGRKDTQYFGPGTRLTVL.

In its sample, this clonotype was seen a few times. The chain employs TRBV2 and TRBJ2-1, with 15 bases matching TRBD2. Germline V gives CDR1 SNHLY, CDR2 FYNNEI. The trim removed 3 bases at V and 9 bases at J, leaving 3 bases unmatched. The CDR3 sequence is 15 residues long. The CDR3 DNA follows: TGTGCCAGCAGTGAGCGGACTAGCGGGGGGGGTGAGCAGTTCTTC. Residues: CASSERTSGGGEQFF.

The rearrangement joins TRBV20-1 to TRBJ2-7; 7 positions agree with TRBD1. J gave up 5 bases and V 3 bases, and 7 bases lay outside the gene matches. The V gene's germline CDR1 is DFQATT and CDR2 SNEGSKA (reference sequence). The CDR3 runs 13 residues. The CDR3 DNA sequence: TGCAGTGCTAGGGAGACAGGGAGCCACGAGCAGTACTTC. Amino acids: CSARETGSHEQYF.

The CDR3 DNA reads as TGTGCCAGTAGTATAGATCAGCAGATTTATAGCAATCAGCCCCAGCATTTT. Residues: CASSIDQQIYSNQPQHF. This chain links TRBV19 with TRBJ1-5; D call uncertain. Trimming took off 0 bases at V and 0 bases at J, with 12 bases between the two ends. The V gene's germline CDR1 is LNHDA and CDR2 SQIVND (reference sequence). The CDR3 contains 17 residues.

This clonotype has a handful of counts. The chain joins TRBV7-9 to TRBJ1-4; no clear D gene. Trimming cost V 0 bases and J 6 bases, with 5 bases left between them. Per germline, CDR1 SEHNR and CDR2 FQNEAQ (reference sequence). There are 13 residues in the CDR3. DNA of the CDR3: TGTGCCAGCAGCTTAGCGCGGGATGAAAAACTGTTTTTT. Its protein product is CASSLARDEKLFF.

The J gene is TRBJ2-1, the V gene TRBV7-9; D remains ambiguous. Deletions cut 1 base from V and 3 bases from J, with 7 bases between. This CDR3 has 14 residues. CDR1 and CDR2 from the germline V gene are SEHNR and FQNEAQ (reference sequence). CDR3 nucleotide sequence: TGTGCCAGCAGCTTAGTCTCCATCTACAATGAGCAGTTCTTC. Translated: CASSLVSIYNEQFF.

This clonotype was detected only a few times. The chain employs TRBV5-1 and TRBJ1-1, with D possibly being TRBD1 (5 bases). There are 14 residues in the CDR3. Germline CDR1 is SGHRS and CDR2 is YFSETQ. V lost 0 bases to trimming and J lost 7 bases, with 13 bases between them. The CDR3 here is CASSLAITGDEAFF. In DNA form, the CDR3 reads TGCGCCAGCAGCTTGGCCATAACAGGCGATGAAGCTTTCTTT.

This clonotype was detected only a few times. The V and J genes are TRBV12-3 or TRBV12-4 and TRBJ1-1, with a weak D call TRBD1 (5 bases). This CDR3 region has 11 residues. V was trimmed by 2 bases and J by 11 bases, leaving 9 bases between them. Here the CDR3 reads CASSLLEGAFF. The CDR3 DNA reads as TGTGCCAGCAGTTTACTGGAGGGGGCTTTCTTT.

The rearrangement uses TRBV7-8 and TRBJ1-6, with no clear D. This CDR3 is built from 13 residues. Looked up from germline, CDR1 is SGHVS and CDR2 is FQNEAQ. V lost 5 bases and J 7 bases, leaving 9 bases between the germline ends. The CDR3 DNA reads as TGTGCCAGCAGCATCGCAGAGAATTCACCCCTCCACTTT. Translation gives CASSIAENSPLHF.